The 2 T cell receptor beta chains reported below all come from one sample, sequenced in a study of blood T cell repertoires in COVID-19. The assay was immunoSEQ multiplex PCR, and TCRdb's table has in-frame clones only and misses some. The sample lists under 250,000 clones; roughly 90% were seen once. The sequenced sample consisted of peripheral blood. These receptors were collected from a man aged 60-69 years who had recovered from COVID-19.

The V call is TRBV5-4, the J call TRBJ2-3; TRBD2 might be the D (5 bases). The CDR3 extends over 13 amino acids. From germline, CDR1 is SGHNT and CDR2 YYREEE (reference sequence). The V and J ends lost 2 bases and 5 bases respectively, with 9 bases between them. The CDR3 sequence is CASSLREKDTQYF. Written as DNA, the CDR3 is TGTGCCAGCAGCTTAAGGGAGAAAGATACGCAGTATTTT.

The V and J genes are TRBV7-6 and TRBJ2-7; D is unclear. Germline CDR1 SGHVS, CDR2 FNYEAQ. Trimming cost V 5 bases and J 3 bases, with 11 bases left between them. The CDR3 totals 13 residues. This CDR3 reads CASSRQAIYEQYF. CDR3 nucleotides: TGTGCCAGCAGCCGACAAGCAATCTACGAGCAGTACTTC.